The table lists the clone carrying this T cell receptor beta chain with a count of one. The CDR3 covers 15 residues. Germline CDR1 is MNHEY and CDR2 is SMNVEV (reference sequence). The germline V and J ends were trimmed by 5 bases and 2 bases, with 15 bases remaining between them. Indicated treatment: oral pan-JAK inhibitor, 5-10 mg twice daily. RNA extraction was followed by reverse transcription into cDNA, which acted as the sequencing template. Profiled with immunoSEQ multiplex PCR; TCRdb holds only in-frame clones, not every one. This sample carries roughly 120,000 clones, roughly 60% of them seen once, and the ten largest clones take approximately 31%. This sample was included in a study of CD8+ T cells in alopecia areata.

The sequence derives from a human donor with alopecia areata. The sequenced sample was CD8+ T cells sorted from blood, obtained at week 4, from a patient treated with tofacitinib. The chain employs TRBV27 and TRBJ1-2, with D possibly matching TRBD1 (6 bases). The CDR3 nucleotides are TGTGCCAGCAGTGTAACAGGGATTGGGAACTATGGCTACACCTTC. Its translation: CASSVTGIGNYGYTF.